This T cell receptor beta chain was identified during a study of regulatory T cells in long-lasting Graves disease (dated by TCRdb to the early 2020s). The study in broad terms: Newly diagnosed Graves' disease patients had taken antithyroid drugs for less than 3 months. Persistent Graves' disease patients were compared with newly diagnosed Graves' disease patients by peripheral blood TCR sequencing and RNA sequencing. The study was conducted in China and was registered as a clinical trial. A total of roughly 35 samples underwent TCR sequencing, from some 13 patients with persistent Graves' disease and 20 or so patients with newly diagnosed Graves' disease.

Comment on this clonotype: No cognate antigen has been identified for it. A much bigger clone sits one base away, suggesting this may be a read error.

There are 12 amino acids in the CDR3, from cysteine to phenylalanine inclusive. Of the read, only the CDR3 DNA is kept; its 36 bases are in frame from base 1. CDR1 MDHEN and CDR2 SYDVKM are derived from the germline V gene. What the time point label conveys for this sample: newly diagnosed GD, antithyroid drugs for less than 3 months. RNA was extracted from PBMCs in TRIzol for both TCR sequencing and RNA sequencing. The diagnosis of Graves' disease was made according to American Thyroid Association guidelines. Recruitment of patients was carried out at an endocrinology department in Xi'an, China. Each patient gave roughly 8.4 milliliters of peripheral blood, collected in an EDTA anticoagulant tube. Ficoll Paque Plus density gradient separation was used to isolate PBMCs, and no further T cell sorting was done. RNA quality was checked with an Agilent 2100 Bioanalyzer and agarose gel, and concentration with a NanoDrop 2000.

Results the study describes overall, beyond this receptor: Peripheral blood alone was examined, since thyroid tissue, which constituted the primary lesion, could not be accessed. The authors noted that the small sample size was a limitation that may lower accuracy. TRBV28, TRBJ1-2 and TRBJ2-5 were preferentially used in persistent disease, while TRBV20-1 and TRBJ2-1 were favored in newly diagnosed disease. Only the TCR beta chain was sequenced and analyzed. Persistent patients shared more public clonotypes among themselves (around 3,000) than newly diagnosed patients did (approximately 970). Compared with newly diagnosed patients, patients with persistent Graves' disease had lower TCR Shannon entropy and fewer highly expanded clones, which suggests clonal expansion.

The method was multiplex PCR. For sequencing, an Illumina HiSeq 4000 was employed. CDR3 regions were amplified by Arm-PCR with iRepertoire HTBI primers to construct TCR beta libraries. Gel purification was performed on PCR products prior to sequencing. On the authors' methods: A total of 62 TRBV and 14 TRBJ segments were identified across samples and were used for gene usage analysis of CDR3 amino acid clonotypes. COPE and FqMerger were used to merge the filtered high-quality paired reads into contigs. BLAST was used to align contigs to the IMGT TRBV, TRBD and TRBJ reference genes, and CDR3 was defined following IMGT. Clonotypes above 0.1% frequency were classified as highly expanded clones. Shannon entropy served as the measure of repertoire diversity, while the Gini coefficient captured V-J evenness. Clonotypes shared by more than one individual were considered public. TCRdb redid the processing of the public reads, applying fastp at Q25 and MiXCR, and retained in-frame beta chains. Each entry merges the rows of one CDR3 protein and shows their most common DNA and genes. None of the V and J calls come from the authors' own analysis; TCRdb made them. Here the sample has approximately 480,000 distinct CDR3 sequences; about a sixth occur a single time. 10% to 15% of the sample rests with the top ten.

Separately, the same data were catalogued under a study of T cells in Graves' hyperthyroidism and ophthalmopathy. The second study, in turn, reports: Stable Graves' hyperthyroidism was defined as no progression to ophthalmopathy during 18 months of follow-up. Hyperthyroidism patients were newly diagnosed, with disease duration under 2 months, and aged 18 to 65 years. Exclusion was applied to patients with uncontrolled infections, other autoimmune diseases, pregnancy or lactation. Clinical symptoms, serum thyroxine and TRAb, thyroid ultrasound, and orbital computed tomography formed the basis for the diagnoses. For the first round of RT-PCR on the TCR CDR3, the HTBI primer set was used together with the Qiagen OneStep RT-PCR kit. Most expanded thyroid clonotypes (frequency above 0.001) were also detected in blood, a finding suggesting that blood repertoires may reflect thyroid immune responses. A 13 V-J signature model separated ophthalmopathy from stable hyperthyroidism, with 87.88% sensitivity and roughly 84% specificity in cross-validation and 80%/75% in testing. In validation, progression to ophthalmopathy was predicted by the model with around 70% sensitivity and just over 72% specificity, a median of around 6.5 months before onset. To identify TCR V-J signatures that set the groups apart, the researchers used a discovery cohort of 100 patients, made up of 40 to 45 with Graves' ophthalmopathy and 55 to 65 with stable Graves' hyperthyroidism. Prospective prediction of ophthalmopathy was tested in an independent validation cohort consisting of 18 to 20 hyperthyroidism patients and approximately 16 patients who later progressed to ophthalmopathy. The approximately 100 discovery patients were randomly divided into training and test sets at a 7:3 ratio. Thyroid tissue and blood T-cell repertoires from more than 5 Graves' hyperthyroidism patients were also compared in the study. Following sampling, methimazole starting at 30 mg daily was given to hyperthyroidism patients, and high-dose intravenous methylprednisolone was given to ophthalmopathy patients. The libraries were constructed in a second round of multiplex PCR and then size-selected and purified. Paired-end sequencing of the libraries was performed with 100 bp reads on an Illumina HiSeq2000. SOAPnuke was used to process the raw data, throwing out any read that contained adapters or uncalled bases, had a mean Phred below 15, or lacked an exact constant-primer or identifier match. COPE v1.2.5 was used to merge high-quality paired reads, and clonotypes were defined as unique nucleotide sequences. MiTCR v1.1 was used to align clonotypes to the IMGT TRBV, TRBD and TRBJ reference segments. The analysis included only V-J combinations with a frequency above 0.0001, which together covered around 99% of the repertoires. The TCS score was defined as the ratio of F50 (clonal expansion) to E x V (chaos), calculated using BLOSUM62-based TCRdist between CDR3 peptides within each V-J. Welch's t-statistics and random forest reduced roughly 540 V-J features to fewer than 15, which were used in a naive Bayes classifier (R e1071). Sample size was not statistically predetermined, and blinding of investigators to group allocation was not performed. TCR Vbeta CDR3 sequencing of 130 to 150 peripheral blood samples (over 40 ophthalmopathy, roughly 72 hyperthyroidism and roughly 17 progressor patients) is reported in the paper.

The receptor comes from a man aged 40-55 years with Graves disease. Donor details come from another sample of the same person, matched by shared clones. The chain is made from TRBV28 and TRBJ2-5; there is no confident call for the D gene. The J call is uncertain, as TRBJ2-1 better fits the DNA end. The sample consisted of peripheral blood mononuclear cells (PBMCs), taken at new diagnosis, from a patient treated with antithyroid drugs. The CDR3 protein sequence reads: CASRRAVSEQFF. In nucleotides, the sequence is TGTGCCAGCAGACGGGCGGTCAGTGAGCAGTTCTTC.